Sequencing of this TCR beta chain was carried out in a study of T cell repertoires in cytomegalovirus infection. About the research overall: Peptides in the study included HLA-C-restricted and HLA-B-restricted CMV epitopes. An indication of both CMV infection and matching HLA type came from public TCR beta signatures. Broader study findings: In two of eight donors, the top clonotype was HLA-C-restricted CMV-specific. There were carriers of CMV plus the relevant HLA, and cumulative public TCR beta family frequency identified them.

The CDR3 length is 17 residues. Trimming removed 2 bases from V and 0 bases from J, with 12 bases in between. The germline CDR1 and CDR2 sequences are SGDLS and YYNGEE. MiXCR, applied by TCRdb to the reads, yields one record per CDR3 protein. The table has fewer than 900,000 distinct CDR3 sequences, 25% to 35% seen once. Concerning this clonotype itself: Its antigen remains unknown.

This sample comprised cultured CD8+ T cells from PBMCs, obtained from culture after CMV antigen stimulation. This TCR derives from a human donor in good health (CMV status not recorded). Some clones in this sample may be carry-over from other donors' samples. This chain joins TRBV9 and TRBJ2-6; D is possibly TRBD1 or TRBD2 (6 bases each). The CDR3: CASSVRGVASGANVLTF. The CDR3 coding sequence is TGTGCCAGCAGCGTTAGGGGGGTGGCCTCTGGGGCCAACGTCCTGACTTTC.